The source of this TCR beta chain is a study of T cell responses to AZD1222 COVID-19 vaccine. The table came from immunoSEQ multiplex PCR; TCRdb's copy has only in-frame clones and leaves some out. The sample contains around 160,000 clones, around nine tenths of which appear only once. Trimming stripped 4 bases from V and 5 bases from J, with 14 bases between. Germline CDR1 and CDR2: MNHEY and SVGAGI. This CDR3 is built from 14 residues. The sequence was collected from an adult in good health. The rearrangement links TRBV6-5 to TRBJ2-5, with TRBD2 as a possible D gene (6 bases). The sequencing here drew on peripheral blood, taken on day 0 of AZD1222 vaccination. In nucleotides, the CDR3 is TGTGCCAGCAGTTTCGTGGGGGGAAGGGAGACCCAGTACTTC. This translates into CASSFVGGRETQYF.